Listed below are T cell receptor beta chains from one sample, sequenced in a study of cytomegalovirus exposure and HLA in healthy donors. Data came from immunoSEQ multiplex PCR; TCRdb stores just in-frame clones and leaves some out. The sample includes tens of thousands of clones, approximately 84% of them seen just once. The sequenced material came from PBMCs. The receptors here all came from a woman aged 18-29 years in good health and CMV-seropositive. CDR3s include the opening cysteine and the closing phenylalanine or tryptophan. The order of the fields is clone size, J gene, V gene, D gene, CDR3 DNA, CDR3 protein. The D gene is left open where the match is weak. Size tells how often a clone was seen (once, few, many) or the class of an expanded clone, and some rows leave it out.

abundance: -; j_gene: TRBJ2-1; v_gene: TRBV7-9; d_gene: TRBD2; CDR3nt: TGTGCCAGCAGCTCAAAGGGCCCGGGGGGGCAGTTCTTC; CDR3aa: CASSSKGPGGQFF
abundance: -; j_gene: TRBJ2-5; v_gene: TRBV7-3; d_gene: -; CDR3nt: TGTGCCAGCAGCTTATCCTCGGAGGAGACCCAGTACTTC; CDR3aa: CASSLSSEETQYF
abundance: once; j_gene: TRBJ2-5; v_gene: TRBV9; d_gene: -; CDR3nt: TGTGCCAGCAGCGTAGCTCCTAGCGACTCCCAAGAGACCCAGTACTTC; CDR3aa: CASSVAPSDSQETQYF
abundance: -; j_gene: TRBJ2-7; v_gene: TRBV7-8; d_gene: TRBD2; CDR3nt: TGTGCCAGCAGCTTCGGACTAGCGGTGACCTACGAGCAGTACTTC; CDR3aa: CASSFGLAVTYEQYF
abundance: -; j_gene: TRBJ1-1; v_gene: TRBV7-9; d_gene: -; CDR3nt: TGTGCCAGCAGCTTAGCCCGACAGATGAACACTGAAGCTTTCTTT; CDR3aa: CASSLARQMNTEAFF
abundance: -; j_gene: TRBJ2-1; v_gene: TRBV7-9; d_gene: TRBD2; CDR3nt: TGTGCCAGCAGCATCGGACTAGCGGAATACAATGAGCAGTTCTTC; CDR3aa: CASSIGLAEYNEQFF
abundance: -; j_gene: TRBJ2-3; v_gene: TRBV15; d_gene: TRBD2; CDR3nt: TGTGCCACCAGCAGAGGGACTAGCGGTCTACTCACAGATACGCAGTATTTT; CDR3aa: CATSRGTSGLLTDTQYF
abundance: -; j_gene: TRBJ2-1; v_gene: TRBV5-4; d_gene: TRBD2; CDR3nt: TGTGCCAGCAGCTTGGGGGCTAGCGGGAGGCGGCATGAGCAGTTCTTC; CDR3aa: CASSLGASGRRHEQFF
abundance: -; j_gene: TRBJ2-1; v_gene: TRBV28; d_gene: TRBD2; CDR3nt: TGTGCCAGCAGTTTCGCGGCTAGCGGGATGAATGAGCAGTTCTTC; CDR3aa: CASSFAASGMNEQFF
abundance: -; j_gene: TRBJ2-3; v_gene: TRBV6-1; d_gene: -; CDR3nt: TGTGCCAGCAGTTCTAGCCTAACCTCCACAGATACGCAGTATTTT; CDR3aa: CASSSSLTSTDTQYF
abundance: -; j_gene: TRBJ2-7; v_gene: TRBV6-1; d_gene: TRBD2; CDR3nt: TGTGCCAGCAGCGCTCTAGCGGACATAGCCTACGAGCAGTACTTC; CDR3aa: CASSALADIAYEQYF
abundance: -; j_gene: TRBJ2-5; v_gene: TRBV30; d_gene: -; CDR3nt: TGTGCCTGGGACGCCCCGGGAGTACCGCAGGAGACCCAGTACTTC; CDR3aa: CAWDAPGVPQETQYF
abundance: -; j_gene: TRBJ1-5; v_gene: TRBV6-1; d_gene: TRBD1; CDR3nt: TGTGCCAGCAGTGTCGGGACAGGGCTTATATTGGCCCAGCATTTT; CDR3aa: CASSVGTGLILAQHF
abundance: -; j_gene: TRBJ2-7; v_gene: TRBV14; d_gene: -; CDR3nt: TGTGCCAGCAGCCGCCGGGTCTCCTACGAGCAGTACTTC; CDR3aa: CASSRRVSYEQYF
abundance: -; j_gene: TRBJ1-5; v_gene: TRBV28; d_gene: -; CDR3nt: TGTGCCAGCGAGATACAGGGATACAATCAGCCCCAGCATTTT; CDR3aa: CASEIQGYNQPQHF
abundance: once; j_gene: TRBJ2-7; v_gene: TRBV6-6; d_gene: -; CDR3nt: TGTGCCAGCAGTTACGGGCAGAACTCCTACGAGCAGTACTTC; CDR3aa: CASSYGQNSYEQYF
abundance: -; j_gene: TRBJ2-3; v_gene: TRBV7-9; d_gene: TRBD2; CDR3nt: TGTGCCAGCAACATGGGGGGGGATACGCAGTATTTT; CDR3aa: CASNMGGDTQYF
abundance: -; j_gene: TRBJ2-5; v_gene: TRBV11-2; d_gene: -; CDR3nt: TGTGCCAGCAGCTTATCATGGAGGGTAGGGGAGACCCAGTACTTC; CDR3aa: CASSLSWRVGETQYF
abundance: -; j_gene: TRBJ2-1; v_gene: TRBV9; d_gene: -; CDR3nt: TGTGCCAGCAGCGCCGCCGTGGGGCTAGCGTTTAGTGAGCAGTTCTTC; CDR3aa: CASSAAVGLAFSEQFF
abundance: -; j_gene: TRBJ1-5; v_gene: TRBV6-6; d_gene: -; CDR3nt: TGTGCCAGCCAACCCGGTGGGGGAGGGCAGCCCCAGCATTTT; CDR3aa: CASQPGGGGQPQHF
abundance: -; j_gene: TRBJ2-3; v_gene: TRBV4-2; d_gene: TRBD2; CDR3nt: TGTGCCAGCAGCCAAAGTGGGGCGGGAGGCTACACAGATACGCAGTATTTT; CDR3aa: CASSQSGAGGYTDTQYF
abundance: -; j_gene: TRBJ1-2; v_gene: TRBV29-1; d_gene: -; CDR3nt: TGCAGCGTTGAAGGAACGGGTCGCAATAGCGATGGCTACACCTTC; CDR3aa: CSVEGTGRNSDGYTF
abundance: -; j_gene: TRBJ2-3; v_gene: TRBV9; d_gene: -; CDR3nt: TGTGCCAGCAGCGTAGGTCAGACAGATACGCAGTATTTT; CDR3aa: CASSVGQTDTQYF
abundance: -; j_gene: TRBJ2-3; v_gene: TRBV14; d_gene: -; CDR3nt: TGTGCCAGCAGCCAAGATATCAGGGATACGCAGTATTTT; CDR3aa: CASSQDIRDTQYF
abundance: -; j_gene: TRBJ1-5; v_gene: TRBV27; d_gene: -; CDR3nt: TGTGCCAGCAGTTCAGATTTGGTTCAGCCCCAGCATTTT; CDR3aa: CASSSDLVQPQHF
abundance: -; j_gene: TRBJ2-1; v_gene: TRBV21-1; d_gene: -; CDR3nt: TGTGCCAGCAGCACCCCTCCGGAGTTCTTC; CDR3aa: CASSTPPEFF
abundance: -; j_gene: TRBJ1-1; v_gene: TRBV6-5; d_gene: -; CDR3nt: TGTGCCAGCAGTTGGGCGCCGAACACTGAAGCTTTCTTT; CDR3aa: CASSWAPNTEAFF
abundance: -; j_gene: TRBJ2-7; v_gene: TRBV10-2; d_gene: TRBD1; CDR3nt: TGCGCCAGCAGTGAGGGTTCAAGACAGGGCGCCGACGAGCAGTACTTC; CDR3aa: CASSEGSRQGADEQYF
abundance: -; j_gene: TRBJ2-1; v_gene: TRBV28; d_gene: TRBD2; CDR3nt: TGTGCCAGCAGTTTAGCGGCTAGCGGAGCGTACAATGAGCAGTTCTTC; CDR3aa: CASSLAASGAYNEQFF
abundance: -; j_gene: TRBJ2-5; v_gene: TRBV4-2; d_gene: TRBD1; CDR3nt: TGTGCCAGCAGCCAAGGGCCCGGGACAGACCCCCAAGAGACCCAGTACTTC; CDR3aa: CASSQGPGTDPQETQYF
abundance: -; j_gene: TRBJ1-3; v_gene: TRBV7-9; d_gene: -; CDR3nt: TGTGCCAGCAGCTTAGGAGACTCTGGAAACACCATATATTTT; CDR3aa: CASSLGDSGNTIYF
abundance: -; j_gene: TRBJ1-1; v_gene: TRBV9; d_gene: TRBD1; CDR3nt: TGTGCCAGCAGCGTTACAGGGGTCACTGAAGCTTTCTTT; CDR3aa: CASSVTGVTEAFF
abundance: -; j_gene: TRBJ2-5; v_gene: TRBV29-1; d_gene: -; CDR3nt: TGCAGCGTTAGGAGGGGTGAGACCCAGTACTTC; CDR3aa: CSVRRGETQYF
abundance: -; j_gene: TRBJ2-5; v_gene: TRBV28; d_gene: -; CDR3nt: TGTGCCAGCAGTTTTATAAGGGCGGGAGAGACCCAGTACTTC; CDR3aa: CASSFIRAGETQYF
abundance: -; j_gene: TRBJ1-1; v_gene: TRBV15; d_gene: -; CDR3nt: TGTGCCACCAGCAAAAGCCTAAACACTGAAGCTTTCTTT; CDR3aa: CATSKSLNTEAFF
abundance: -; j_gene: TRBJ1-1; v_gene: TRBV2; d_gene: TRBD1; CDR3nt: TGTGCCAGCAGTTACTACCGGGACAGAGAAGCTTTCTTT; CDR3aa: CASSYYRDREAFF